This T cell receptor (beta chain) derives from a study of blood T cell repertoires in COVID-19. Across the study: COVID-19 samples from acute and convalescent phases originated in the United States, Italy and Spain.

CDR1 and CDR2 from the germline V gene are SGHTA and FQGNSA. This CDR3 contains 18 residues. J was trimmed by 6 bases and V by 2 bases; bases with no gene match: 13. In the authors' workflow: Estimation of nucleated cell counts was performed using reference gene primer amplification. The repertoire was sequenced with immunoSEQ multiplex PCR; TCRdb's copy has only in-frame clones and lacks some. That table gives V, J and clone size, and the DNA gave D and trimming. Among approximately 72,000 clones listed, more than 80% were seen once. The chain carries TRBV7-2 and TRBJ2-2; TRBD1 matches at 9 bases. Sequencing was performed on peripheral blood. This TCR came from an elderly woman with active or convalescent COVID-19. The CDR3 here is CASSLTSLGTGLAGELFF. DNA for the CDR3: TGTGCCAGCAGCTTAACTTCCTTGGGGACAGGGCTCGCCGGGGAGCTGTTTTTT. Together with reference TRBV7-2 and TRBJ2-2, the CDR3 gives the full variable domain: GAGVSQSPSNKVTEKGKDVELRCDPISGHTALYWYRQSLGQGLEFLIYFQGNSAPDKSGLPSDRFSAERTGGSVSTLTIQRTQQEDSAVYLCASSLTSLGTGLAGELFFGEGSRLTVL.